This T cell receptor beta chain was recovered during a study of blood T cell repertoires in COVID-19. Study as a whole: PBMCs, B-cell-depleted T cells, or T cells were the source of the cDNA or gDNA that made up the material.

In the source study's methods: Amplification with reference gene primers provided the estimates of nucleated cell counts. Assay: immunoSEQ multiplex PCR; the TCRdb copy retains only in-frame clones and omits some. That table is the source of V, J and clone size, and D and trimming were worked out from the DNA. The sample lists over 85,000 clones; roughly 87% were seen once. Germline V gene sequence: CDR1 PRHDT, CDR2 FYEKMQ (reference sequence). There are 14 residues in the CDR3. V trimming: 5 bases; J trimming: 4 bases; junction bases outside the gene matches: 3. The rearrangement links TRBV13 to TRBJ2-1; 9 positions match TRBD1. Sequenced input: peripheral blood. This clonotype was obtained from an elderly woman with acute or convalescent COVID-19. The CDR3 DNA reads as TGTGCCAGCAGCCCGGGACAGGGATACAATGAGCAGTTCTTC. Translating it yields CASSPGQGYNEQFF.